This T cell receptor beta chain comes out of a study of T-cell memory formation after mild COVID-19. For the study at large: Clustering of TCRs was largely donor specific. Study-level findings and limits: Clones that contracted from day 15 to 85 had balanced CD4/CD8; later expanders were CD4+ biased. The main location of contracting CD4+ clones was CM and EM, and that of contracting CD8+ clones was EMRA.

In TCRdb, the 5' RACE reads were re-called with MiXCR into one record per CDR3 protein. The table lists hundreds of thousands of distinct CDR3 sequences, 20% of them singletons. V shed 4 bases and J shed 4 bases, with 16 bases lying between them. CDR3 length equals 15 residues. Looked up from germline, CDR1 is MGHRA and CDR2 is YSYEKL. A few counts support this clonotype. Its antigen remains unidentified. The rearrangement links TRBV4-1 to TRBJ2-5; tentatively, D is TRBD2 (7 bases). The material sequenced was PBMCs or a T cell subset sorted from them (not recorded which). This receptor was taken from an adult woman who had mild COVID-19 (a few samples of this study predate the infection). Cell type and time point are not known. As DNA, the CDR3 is TGCGCCAGCAGCCCCTCCGGGGGGCTAGGAGAGACCCAGTACTTC. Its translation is CASSPSGGLGETQYF.